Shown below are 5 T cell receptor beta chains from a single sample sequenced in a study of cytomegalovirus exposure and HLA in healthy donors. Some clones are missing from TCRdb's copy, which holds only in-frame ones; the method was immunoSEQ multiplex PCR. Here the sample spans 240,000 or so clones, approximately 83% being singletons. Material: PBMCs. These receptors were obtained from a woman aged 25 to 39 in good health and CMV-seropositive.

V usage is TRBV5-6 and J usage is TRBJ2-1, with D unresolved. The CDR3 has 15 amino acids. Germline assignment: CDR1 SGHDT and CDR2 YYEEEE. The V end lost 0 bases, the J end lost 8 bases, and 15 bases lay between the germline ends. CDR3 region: CASSLGPIGGDEQFF. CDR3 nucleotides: TGTGCCAGCAGCTTGGGACCAATAGGTGGAGATGAGCAGTTCTTC.

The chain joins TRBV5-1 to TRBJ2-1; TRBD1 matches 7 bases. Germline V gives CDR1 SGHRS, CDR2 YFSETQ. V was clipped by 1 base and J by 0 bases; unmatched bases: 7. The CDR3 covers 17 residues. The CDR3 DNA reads TGCGCCAGCAGCTTGTGGCCGACAGGGCGCTCCTACAATGAGCAGTTCTTC. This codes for CASSLWPTGRSYNEQFF.

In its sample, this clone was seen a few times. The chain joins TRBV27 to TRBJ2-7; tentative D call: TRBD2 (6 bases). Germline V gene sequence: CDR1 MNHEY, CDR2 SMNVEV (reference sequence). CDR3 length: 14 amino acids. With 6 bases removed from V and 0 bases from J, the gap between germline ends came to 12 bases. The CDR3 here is CASRLERASYEQYF. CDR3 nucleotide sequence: TGTGCCAGCAGACTAGAGCGGGCCTCCTACGAGCAGTACTTC.

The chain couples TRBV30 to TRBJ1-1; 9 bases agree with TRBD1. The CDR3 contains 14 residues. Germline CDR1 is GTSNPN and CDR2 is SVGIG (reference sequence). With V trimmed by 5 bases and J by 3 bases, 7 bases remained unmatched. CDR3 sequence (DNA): TGTGCCTGGGGCCCGACAGGGGGGTACACTGAAGCTTTCTTT. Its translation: CAWGPTGGYTEAFF.

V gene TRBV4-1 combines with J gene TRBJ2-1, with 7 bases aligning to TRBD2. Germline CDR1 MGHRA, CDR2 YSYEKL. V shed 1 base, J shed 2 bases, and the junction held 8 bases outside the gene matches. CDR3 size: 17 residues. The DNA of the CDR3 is TGCGCCAGCAGCCAAGTCCCGGGCGGGAGAACCTACAATGAGCAGTTCTTC. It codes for CASSQVPGGRTYNEQFF.